These T cell receptor beta chains were read from a single sample in a study of tumor and adjacent non-tumor tissue in lung cancer. TCRdb re-analysed the multiplex PCR reads in MiXCR, keeping a single row per CDR3 protein. The data contain 75,000 to 100,000 distinct CDR3 sequences, roughly 66% of them seen just once; the ten biggest clones take up around 19%. Sequencing was performed on lung tumor tissue. The receptors originated from a man aged 60 to 75 with non-small cell lung cancer. Each CDR3 is given with its conserved first and last residue. The order of the fields is V gene, clone size, D gene, J gene, CDR3 DNA, CDR3 protein. A D gene is named only where the DNA matches it firmly. Not all rows give a size; the values are once, few, many and, for expanded clones, a class.

TRBV11-3	NA	NA	TRBJ1-3	TGTGCCAGCAACTTCAGACAGAATGGAAGCACCATATATTTT	CASNFRQNGSTIYF
TRBV12-3/TRBV12-4	NA	TRBD2	TRBJ2-1	TGTGCCAGCAGTCTAGCGGAGGGCTCGGATGAGCAGTTCTTC	CASSLAEGSDEQFF
TRBV11-1	NA	NA	TRBJ2-1	TGTGCAAGCAGCTCAGGGTTGAACAATGAGCAGATCTTC	CASSSGLNNEQIF
TRBV29-1	NA	NA	TRBJ2-3	TGCAGCGTTGGAGTGAGGCCCTCATCAGATACGCACTATTTT	CSVGVRPSSDTHYF
TRBV11-1	NA	NA	TRBJ2-1	TGTGCCAGCAGTTCCCGGATAGGGTCCTACAATGAGGAGTTCTTC	CASSSRIGSYNEEFF
TRBV5-1	NA	NA	TRBJ1-6	TGCGGCAGCAGCTTGGACGGACAGTCAAATTCACCCCTCCACTTT	CGSSLDGQSNSPLHF
TRBV14	NA	NA	TRBJ2-1	TGTACCAGCAGCCAAGTGGGGGAGCAGTTCTTC	CTSSQVGEQFF
TRBV4-2	NA	NA	TRBJ2-1	TGTGCCAGCAGCCAAGATGGGAACACAGGAACCTACAATGAGCAGTTCTTC	CASSQDGNTGTYNEQFF
TRBV6-6	NA	NA	TRBJ2-7	TGTGCCAACAGGACCCCACAGGGAGTCCACGAGCAGTACTTC	CANRTPQGVHEQYF
TRBV12-3/TRBV12-4	many	NA	TRBJ2-4	TGTGCCAGCAGTTTACTAGCACGGGACATTCAGTACTTC	CASSLLARDIQYF
TRBV6-2/TRBV6-3	once	NA	TRBJ2-6	TGTGCCAGCAGCCGCGGAGCTCACATGTCTTACTCTGGGGCCAACGCCATGACTTTC	CASSRGAHMSYSGANAMTF
TRBV28	many	NA	TRBJ2-1	TGTGCCAGCAGTTTATCCGGAGTCGGGTCCTACAATGAGCAGTTCTTC	CASSLSGVGSYNEQFF
TRBV5-1	many	TRBD1	TRBJ1-3	TGCGCCAGCAGCTCCCTGGACAGGACACGCATATATTTT	CASSSLDRTRIYF
TRBV20-1	NA	TRBD2	TRBJ2-7	TGCAGTGTTAGAGAAGGACTAGCGGGGACCTACGAGCAGTACTTC	CSVREGLAGTYEQYF
TRBV6-2/TRBV6-3	many	NA	TRBJ2-3	TGTGCCAGCAGTTCGGGGACGATGATCGCAGTCACGTATTTT	CASSSGTMIAVTYF
TRBV6-6	NA	NA	TRBJ1-1	TGTGCTAGCAGATCCTACTTGGGGGAGTCTGAAGCTTTCTTT	CASRSYLGESEAFF
TRBV20-1	NA	NA	TRBJ2-1	TGCAGTGCTAGGGAAGGGCAACGGGAGCAGTTCTTC	CSAREGQREQFF
TRBV28	NA	NA	TRBJ2-5	TGTGTCAGCAGCCTGGATGGACAAGAGACCCAGTACTTC	CVSSLDGQETQYF
TRBV5-1	NA	NA	TRBJ2-5	TGCGCCACCAGCTTAGGAGGGGCGAGTGGTGGGACCCAGTACTTC	CATSLGGASGGTQYF
TRBV12-3/TRBV12-4	NA	TRBD2	TRBJ2-7	TGTGCCAGAAGTTTAGGGGTAGCGGGAGCCGGCGAGCAGTGCTTC	CARSLGVAGAGEQCF
TRBV6-1	NA	NA	TRBJ1-2	TGTGCCAGCAATTCATGGGGGGGCTCTAACTATGACTACACCTTC	CASNSWGGSNYDYTF
TRBV5-4	NA	NA	TRBJ2-1	TGTGCCAGCAGCCCCCCTGGGGTCAGTGAGCAGTTCTTC	CASSPPGVSEQFF
TRBV11-2	once	NA	TRBJ2-3	TGTGCGGGCAGCTTAGGCCTAGCGAGCACAGATACACAGTATTTT	CAGSLGLASTDTQYF
TRBV12-3/TRBV12-4	NA	TRBD1	TRBJ2-1	TGTGGCGGCAGTCCAACTCGGGGACAGGCCAATGAGCAGTTCTTC	CGGSPTRGQANEQFF
TRBV4-2	few	TRBD2	TRBJ2-4	TGTGCCAGCCAAGCGCAGGCTAGCGGATCGTTAGCCAAAAACATTCAGTACTTC	CASQAQASGSLAKNIQYF
TRBV28	many	NA	TRBJ2-1	TGTGCCAGCAGTTCGAACGGCCAGGATGAGCAGTTCTTC	CASSSNGQDEQFF
TRBV6-6	NA	NA	TRBJ1-6	TGTGCCAGAAGTTACGGAGGGGGGGCCCGTAATTCACCCCTCCACTTT	CARSYGGGARNSPLHF
TRBV4-2	many	TRBD1	TRBJ2-5	TGTGCCAGCAGCCAAGAGGACAGGGGGCTGTCAGAGACCCAGTACTTC	CASSQEDRGLSETQYF
TRBV20-1	many	NA	TRBJ2-1	TGCAGTGCTGGGACCGCGTACAATGAGCAGTTCTTC	CSAGTAYNEQFF
TRBV6-6	many	NA	TRBJ1-1	TGTGCCAGCAGGAAGGACATCATGAACACTGAAGCTTTCTTT	CASRKDIMNTEAFF
TRBV4-1	NA	NA	TRBJ2-1	TGCGCCAGCAGTCGGCCAGAACGTCCCTCCTACTATGAGCAGTTCTTC	CASSRPERPSYYEQFF
TRBV5-4	many	TRBD1	TRBJ1-2	TGTGCCAGCAGCTTGATACAGGGGGCGCGGGGCTACACCTTC	CASSLIQGARGYTF
TRBV20-1	NA	NA	TRBJ1-5	TGCAGTGCTTACTACGGGACCAGAGATCAGCCCCAGCATTTT	CSAYYGTRDQPQHF
TRBV29-1	many	NA	TRBJ2-1	TGCAGCGGGGGGGGAGACAGGGGAAGCAATGGGCAGTTCTTC	CSGGGDRGSNGQFF
TRBV5-1	many	TRBD1	TRBJ1-4	TGCGCCAGCAGCTCGACAGGGATAAGCGAAAAACTGTTTTTT	CASSSTGISEKLFF
TRBV12-3/TRBV12-4	NA	TRBD2	TRBJ2-2	TGTGCTAATGGTGGGACTAGCGGGAGACCCACCTGGGAGCTGTTTTTT	CANGGTSGRPTWELFF
TRBV11-1	NA	TRBD2	TRBJ2-7	TGTACCAGCGGGAGGTCCAACGAGCAGTACTTC	CTSGRSNEQYF
TRBV28	NA	TRBD1	TRBJ1-2	TGTGCCAGCAGTTTACCGGGACAGGGAGGGGGCTACACCTTC	CASSLPGQGGGYTF
TRBV20-1	NA	NA	TRBJ2-1	TGCAGTGCTAGAGATATGTGGGCGACCAACAATGAGCAGTTCTTC	CSARDMWATNNEQFF
TRBV5-5	NA	TRBD2	TRBJ2-7	TGTGTCAGCAGCTCTACCACTAGCGGGAGCGTCTACGAGCAATACTTC	CVSSSTTSGSVYEQYF
TRBV12-3/TRBV12-4	NA	NA	TRBJ2-1	TGTGCCAGCAAAGAGGAGGACAGCTCCTACAACGAGCAGTTGTTC	CASKEEDSSYNEQLF
TRBV20-1	few	NA	TRBJ1-6	TGCAGTGCTAGAAAGGGGCCAGGCAATAATCCACCCCTCCACTTT	CSARKGPGNNPPLHF
TRBV6-2/TRBV6-3	NA	NA	TRBJ2-1	TGTGCCACCTTGGACCCCCACAATGAGCAGTTCTTC	CATLDPHNEQFF
TRBV11-2	NA	NA	TRBJ2-7	TGTGCCAGCAACCCGTCCGCTACAGTGGGCTACTACGATCAGTACTTC	CASNPSATVGYYDQYF
TRBV11-1	NA	TRBD2	TRBJ2-1	TGTGCCAGCGGCTTAAGGGGACTAGCAGGAGTTTCCTACAATGAGCAGTTCTTC	CASGLRGLAGVSYNEQFF
TRBV13	NA	NA	TRBJ2-1	TGTACCAGCAACTTAGTGGGATCCTACAATGAGCAGTTCTTC	CTSNLVGSYNEQFF
TRBV5-1	few	TRBD2	TRBJ2-7	TGCGCCAGCAGCCCAGCGGGGGGGACCTACGAGCAGTACTTC	CASSPAGGTYEQYF
TRBV11-1	NA	NA	TRBJ2-1	TGTGCCAGCAGCTCAGCGTCTTCCTACAATGAACAGTTCTTT	CASSSASSYNEQFF
TRBV10-3	NA	TRBD1	TRBJ1-5	TGTGCCATCAGTGAAACAGGGGATCGGCAGCCACCGCATTTT	CAISETGDRQPPHF
TRBV9	NA	NA	TRBJ2-1	TGTGCCAGAAGCGGCTGGACGGAGAACAATGAGCAGTTCTTC	CARSGWTENNEQFF
TRBV6-1	NA	TRBD2	TRBJ2-1	TGTGCCAGCGACCGACCCCTAGCGGGGGGTTACAATGAGCAGTTCTTC	CASDRPLAGGYNEQFF
TRBV28	many	TRBD1	TRBJ1-1	TGTGCCAGCAGTTACAGGGGCAACACTGAAGCTTTCTTT	CASSYRGNTEAFF
TRBV5-4	few	NA	TRBJ2-7	TGTGTCAGCAGCGTATCAACGGGATTCTACGAGCAGTACTTC	CVSSVSTGFYEQYF
TRBV6-2/TRBV6-3	NA	NA	TRBJ1-2	TGTGCAAGCAGTCCAAAGGACAGTTTGGTCGGCTATTGCTACACCTTC	CASSPKDSLVGYCYTF
TRBV6-2/TRBV6-3	NA	NA	TRBJ1-1	TGTGGTAGCAGCCCAGTATCGGACACTGAAGCTTTCTTT	CGSSPVSDTEAFF